The T cell receptor beta chain under discussion was sequenced for a study of T cells after yellow fever vaccination. As for the study in general: SMART-Seq v4 Ultra Low Input served to prepare low-cell-number fractions. Study-wide points: It was a small share of clonotypes that appeared in both CD4 and CD8 compartments.

One entry per CDR3 protein results from TCRdb running MiXCR on the 5' RACE reads. Among 65,000 to 90,000 distinct CDR3 sequences, 13% were seen once, and the ten largest hold approximately 23%. This clonotype was picked up a small number of times. The CDR3 extends over 16 amino acids. From germline, CDR1 is MGHRA and CDR2 YSYEKL. V gave up 3 bases and J gave up 9 bases; unmatched junction bases: 11. The source was CD8+ T cells not binding an NS4B(214-222) dextramer, sorted from PBMCs, collected 21 days after the first yellow fever vaccination. The rearrangement uses TRBV4-1 and TRBJ2-1, with 10 bases fitting TRBD2. The TCR was taken from a man in his late teens or twenties who received the YFV17D yellow fever vaccine. CDR3 bases: TGCGCCAGCAGCCACATTAGCGGGGGGCCTGGGGGTGAGCAGTTCTTC. The encoded protein is CASSHISGGPGGEQFF.